This T cell receptor (beta chain) came from a study of low-dose radiotherapy and immunotherapy resistance in tumors. Study summary: With 1 Gy per fraction every two weeks, Cohort 2 accumulated 13 Gy across 26 weeks.

Time point reported: before trial treatment. Donors were treated with nivolumab, ipilimumab, aspirin, and low-dose cyclophosphamide and radiotherapy. This clonotype has at least ten counts. Trimming stripped 3 bases from V and 4 bases from J, with 10 bases between. The CDR3 is 14 residues long. Germline lookup yields CDR1 SGHAT and CDR2 FQDESV (reference sequence). Alpha- and beta-chain coverage of first-strand cDNA came from TRAV- and TRBV-specific primers. PCR amplification of the TCRs was performed with Phusion for approximately 20 PCR cycles, and it relied on a constant-region primer together with a V-primer adapter. One entry per CDR3 protein results from TCRdb running MiXCR on the reads. The sample lists 85,000 to 100,000 distinct CDR3 sequences; under 9.5% were seen once.

J is TRBJ2-4 and V is TRBV11-1, with D possibly matching TRBD1 (6 bases). The TCR originated in a male donor with prostate cancer. The sample in question was PBMCs, obtained before treatment. DNA of the CDR3: TGTGCCAGCAGCTTCGGACAGTTGAAAAACATTCAGTACTTC. Translating gives CASSFGQLKNIQYF.